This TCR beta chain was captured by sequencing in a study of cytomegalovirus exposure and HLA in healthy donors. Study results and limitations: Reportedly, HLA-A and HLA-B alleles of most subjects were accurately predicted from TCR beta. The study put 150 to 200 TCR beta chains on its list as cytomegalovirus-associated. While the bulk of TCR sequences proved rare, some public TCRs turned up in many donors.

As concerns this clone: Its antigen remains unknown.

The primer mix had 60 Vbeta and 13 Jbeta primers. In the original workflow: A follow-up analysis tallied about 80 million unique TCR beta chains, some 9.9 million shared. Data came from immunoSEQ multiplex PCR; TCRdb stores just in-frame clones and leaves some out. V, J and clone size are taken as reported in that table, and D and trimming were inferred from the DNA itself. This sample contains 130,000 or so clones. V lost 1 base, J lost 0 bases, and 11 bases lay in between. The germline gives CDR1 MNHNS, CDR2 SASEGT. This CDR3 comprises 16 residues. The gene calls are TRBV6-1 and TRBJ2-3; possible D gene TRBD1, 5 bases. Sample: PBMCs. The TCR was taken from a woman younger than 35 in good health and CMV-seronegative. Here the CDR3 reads CASSEGQGWSTDTQYF. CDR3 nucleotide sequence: TGTGCCAGCAGTGAAGGGCAGGGTTGGAGCACAGATACGCAGTATTTT.